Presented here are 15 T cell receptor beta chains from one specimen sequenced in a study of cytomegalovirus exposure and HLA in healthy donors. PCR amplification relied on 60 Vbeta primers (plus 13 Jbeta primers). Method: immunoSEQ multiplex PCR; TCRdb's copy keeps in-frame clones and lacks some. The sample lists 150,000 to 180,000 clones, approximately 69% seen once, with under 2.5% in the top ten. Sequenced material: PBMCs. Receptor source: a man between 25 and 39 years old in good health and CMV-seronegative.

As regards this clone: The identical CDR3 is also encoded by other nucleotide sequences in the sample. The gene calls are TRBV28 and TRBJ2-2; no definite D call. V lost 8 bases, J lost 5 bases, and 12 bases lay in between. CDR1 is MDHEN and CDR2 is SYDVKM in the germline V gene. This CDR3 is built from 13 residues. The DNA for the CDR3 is TGTGCCAGCGCCAACATTGAAACCGGGGAGCTGTTTTTT. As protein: CASANIETGELFF.

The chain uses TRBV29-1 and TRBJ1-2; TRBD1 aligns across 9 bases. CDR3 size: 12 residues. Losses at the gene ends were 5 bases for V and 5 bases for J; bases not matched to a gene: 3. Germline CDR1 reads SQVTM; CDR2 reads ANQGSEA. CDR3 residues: CSVTGTGYGYTF. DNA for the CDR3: TGCAGCGTTACTGGGACAGGGTATGGCTACACCTTC.

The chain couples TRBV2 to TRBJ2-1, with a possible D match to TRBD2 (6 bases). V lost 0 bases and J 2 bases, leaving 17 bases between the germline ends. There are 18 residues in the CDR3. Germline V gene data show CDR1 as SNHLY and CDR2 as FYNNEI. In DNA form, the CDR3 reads TGTGCCAGCAGTGAAGCGGACAATGCGGGGTGGACCTACAATGAGCAGTTCTTC. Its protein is CASSEADNAGWTYNEQFF.

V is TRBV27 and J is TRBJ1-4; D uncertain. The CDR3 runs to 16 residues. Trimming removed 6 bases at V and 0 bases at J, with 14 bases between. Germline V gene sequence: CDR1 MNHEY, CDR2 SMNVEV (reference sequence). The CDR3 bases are TGTGCCAGCAGCTCAACCCGGGGTGCAACTAATGAAAAACTGTTTTTT. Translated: CASSSTRGATNEKLFF.

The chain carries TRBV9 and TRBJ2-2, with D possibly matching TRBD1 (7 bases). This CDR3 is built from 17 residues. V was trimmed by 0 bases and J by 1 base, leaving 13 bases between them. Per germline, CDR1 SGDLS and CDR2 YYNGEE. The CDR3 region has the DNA TGTGCCAGCAGCGTAGAGGGGCAGGGGGGGAACACCGGGGAGCTGTTTTTT. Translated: CASSVEGQGGNTGELFF.

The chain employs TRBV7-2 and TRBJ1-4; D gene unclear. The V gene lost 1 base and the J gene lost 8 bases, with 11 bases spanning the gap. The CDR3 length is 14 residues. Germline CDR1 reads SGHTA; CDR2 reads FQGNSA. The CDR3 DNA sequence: TGTGCCAGCAGCTTAGGTCTATCCGGGGAAAAACTGTTTTTT. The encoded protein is CASSLGLSGEKLFF.

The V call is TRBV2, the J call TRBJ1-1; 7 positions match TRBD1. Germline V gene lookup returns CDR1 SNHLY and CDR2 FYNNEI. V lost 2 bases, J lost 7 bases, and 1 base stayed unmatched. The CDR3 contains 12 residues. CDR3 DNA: TGTGCCAGCAGTGAACGGGACAGTGAAGCTTTCTTT. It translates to CASSERDSEAFF.

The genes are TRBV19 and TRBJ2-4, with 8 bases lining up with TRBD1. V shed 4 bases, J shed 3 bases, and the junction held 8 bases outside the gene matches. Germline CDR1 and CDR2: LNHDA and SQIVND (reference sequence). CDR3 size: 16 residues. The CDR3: CASSTDRGLGKNIQYF. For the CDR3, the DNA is TGTGCCAGTAGTACCGACAGGGGACTCGGCAAAAACATTCAGTACTTC. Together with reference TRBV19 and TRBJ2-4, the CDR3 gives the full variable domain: DGGITQSPKYLFRKEGQNVTLSCEQNLNHDAMYWYRQDPGQGLRLIYYSQIVNDFQKGDIAEGYSVSREKKESFPLTVTSAQKNPTAFYLCASSTDRGLGKNIQYFGAGTRLSVL.

CDR3 coding DNA: TGTGCCAGCAGTGAAGTCAGGGCAAGCAATCAGCCCCAGCATTTT. It codes for CASSEVRASNQPQHF. The genes are TRBV2 and TRBJ1-5; D is perhaps TRBD1 (5 bases). Germline-derived CDR1 and CDR2 are SNHLY and FYNNEI. V gave up 1 base and J gave up 1 base, with 8 bases separating them. The CDR3 runs 15 residues.

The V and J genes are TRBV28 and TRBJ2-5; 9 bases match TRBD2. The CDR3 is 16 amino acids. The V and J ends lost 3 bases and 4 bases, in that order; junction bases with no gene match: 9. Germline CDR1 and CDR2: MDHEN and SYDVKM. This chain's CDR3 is CASSFAGGAIGETQYF. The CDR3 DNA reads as TGTGCCAGCAGTTTTGCGGGGGGGGCGATAGGAGAGACCCAGTACTTC.

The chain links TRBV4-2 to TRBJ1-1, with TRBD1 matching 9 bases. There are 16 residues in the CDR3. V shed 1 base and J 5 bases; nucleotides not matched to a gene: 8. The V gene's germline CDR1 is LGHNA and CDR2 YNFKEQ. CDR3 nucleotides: TGTGCCAGCAGCCAAGCCTTGGGACAGGGCTCGACTGAAGCTTTCTTT. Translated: CASSQALGQGSTEAFF.

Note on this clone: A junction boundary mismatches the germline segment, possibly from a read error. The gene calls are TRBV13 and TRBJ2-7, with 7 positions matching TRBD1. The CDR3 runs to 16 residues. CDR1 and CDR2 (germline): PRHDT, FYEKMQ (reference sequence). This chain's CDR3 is CASTLGGGTVNYEQYF. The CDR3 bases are TGTGCCAGCACCTTAGGGGGTGGGACAGTAAACTACGAGCAGTACTTC.

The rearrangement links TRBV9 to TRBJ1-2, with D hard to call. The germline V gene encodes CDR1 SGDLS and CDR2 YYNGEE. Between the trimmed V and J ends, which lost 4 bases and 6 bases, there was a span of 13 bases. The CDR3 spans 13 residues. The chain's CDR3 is CASSHGEKNGYTF. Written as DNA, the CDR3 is TGTGCCAGCAGCCATGGGGAGAAGAATGGCTACACCTTC.

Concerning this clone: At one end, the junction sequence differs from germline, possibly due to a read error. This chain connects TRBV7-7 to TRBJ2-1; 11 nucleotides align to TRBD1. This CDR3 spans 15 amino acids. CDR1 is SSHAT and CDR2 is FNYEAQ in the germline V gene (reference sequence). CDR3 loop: CASSLGQGAGNEQFF. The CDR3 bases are TGTGCTAGCAGCCTTGGACAGGGGGCTGGCAATGAGCAGTTCTTC.

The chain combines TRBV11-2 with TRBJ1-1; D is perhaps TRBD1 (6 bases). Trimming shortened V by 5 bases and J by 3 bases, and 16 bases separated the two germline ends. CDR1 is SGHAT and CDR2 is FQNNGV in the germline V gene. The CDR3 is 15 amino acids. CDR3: CASSPNRVQYTEAFF. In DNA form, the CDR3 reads TGTGCCAGCAGCCCTAACAGGGTTCAGTACACTGAAGCTTTCTTT.